This paragraph covers one T cell receptor beta chain sequence. Its specificity is unknown. The sample is drawn from a study of cytomegalovirus exposure and HLA in healthy donors. The wider study: Counted in an early data release were about 85 million unique TCRs from HLA-typed donors. The study, taken as a whole, reports: Further analysis, carried out later, found HLA-associated TCR beta chains more clonally expanded than equally common other chains.

With 60 Vbeta and 13 Jbeta primers, the PCR was carried out. Per the study methods: Later, an analysis found about 77 million unique TCR beta chains, and 8.5 million to 14 million of these were shared. The repertoire was sequenced with immunoSEQ multiplex PCR; TCRdb's copy has only in-frame clones and lacks some. The V and J calls and clone size come from that table; D and trimming were worked out from the DNA. The sample comprises about 140,000 clones, roughly four fifths of which are singletons, and 4.5% to 6% rests with the top ten. Healthy bone marrow donors formed the donor group. CDR3 length: 16 amino acids. The germline V gene has CDR1 SGHNT and CDR2 YYREEE (reference sequence). The trim removed 1 base at V and 5 bases at J, leaving 8 bases unmatched.

The chain has TRBV5-4 and TRBJ2-5; 10 bases align to TRBD2. This TCR came from a woman aged 45-59 years in good health and CMV-seronegative. The sequenced sample was PBMCs. The CDR3 region is CASSLPLAGAEETQYF. The CDR3 region has the DNA TGTGCCAGCAGCTTGCCTCTAGCGGGGGCGGAGGAGACCCAGTACTTC. Filled out from reference TRBV5-4 and TRBJ2-5, the complete variable domain reads ETGVTQSPTHLIKTRGQQVTLRCSSQSGHNTVSWYQQALGQGPQFIFQYYREEENGRGNFPPRFSGLQFPNYSSELNVNALELDDSALYLCASSLPLAGAEETQYFGPGTRLLVL.